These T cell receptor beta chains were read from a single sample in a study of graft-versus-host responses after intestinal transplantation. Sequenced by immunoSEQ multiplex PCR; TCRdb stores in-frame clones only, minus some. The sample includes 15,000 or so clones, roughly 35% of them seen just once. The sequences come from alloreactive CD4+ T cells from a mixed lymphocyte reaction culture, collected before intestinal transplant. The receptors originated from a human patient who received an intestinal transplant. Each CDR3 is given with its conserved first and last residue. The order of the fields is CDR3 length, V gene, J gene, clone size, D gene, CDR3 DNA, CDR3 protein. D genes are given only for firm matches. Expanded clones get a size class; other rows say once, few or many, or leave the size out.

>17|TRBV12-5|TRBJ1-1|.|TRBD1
TGTGCTAGTGGGCAGATGGACTTAGGACAGGTTAACACTGAAGCTTTCTTT
CASGQMDLGQVNTEAFF
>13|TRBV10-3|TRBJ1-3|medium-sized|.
TGTGCCATCATGGTTCCGGCCGGAAACACCATATATTTT
CAIMVPAGNTIYF
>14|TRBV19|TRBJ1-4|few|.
TGTGCCAGTAGTACCGACAGTTATAATGAAAAACTGTTTTTT
CASSTDSYNEKLFF
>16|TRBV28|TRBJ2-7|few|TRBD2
TGTGCCAGCAGGCGTAGAGCGGGAGGGGGGAGGCACGAGCAGTACTTC
CASRRRAGGGRHEQYF
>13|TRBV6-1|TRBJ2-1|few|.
TGTGCCAGCAGTGAACGAGAAGGTCTTGGGCAGTTCTTC
CASSEREGLGQFF
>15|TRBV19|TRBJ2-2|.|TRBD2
TGTGCCAGTAAAGCCGGGGGGGGTATCACCGGGGAGCTGTTTTTT
CASKAGGGITGELFF
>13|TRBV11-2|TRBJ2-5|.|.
TGTGCCAGCAGCTTGCGGCCTGGGGAGACCCAGTACTTC
CASSLRPGETQYF
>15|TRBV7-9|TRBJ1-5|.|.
TGTGCCAGCAGCCCGGGAACTGAATTCAATCAGCCCCAGCATTTT
CASSPGTEFNQPQHF
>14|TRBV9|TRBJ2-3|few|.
TGTGCCAGCGCACCGCTCCTCGCGGCAGATACGCAGTATTTT
CASAPLLAADTQYF
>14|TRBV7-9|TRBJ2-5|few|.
TGTGCCAGCAGCGCAACAGGGGGGGGAGAGACCCAGTACTTC
CASSATGGGETQYF
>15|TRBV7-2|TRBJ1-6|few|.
TGTGCCAGCAGCTTAGTATCGCGGGAAAATTCACCCCTCCACTTT
CASSLVSRENSPLHF
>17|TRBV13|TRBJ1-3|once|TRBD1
TGTGCCAGCAGCTTGGACAGGGGACTATTCTCTGGAAACACCATATATTTT
CASSLDRGLFSGNTIYF
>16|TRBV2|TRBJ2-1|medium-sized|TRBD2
TGTGCCAGCAGTGAGCGACTAGCGGGAGGGTTCGATGAGCAGTTCTTC
CASSERLAGGFDEQFF
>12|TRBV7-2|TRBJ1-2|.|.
TGTGCCAGCAGCTTATCGGTCGGGGGCTACACCTTC
CASSLSVGGYTF